The following is a TCR beta chain sequence with its context. This CDR3 region has 15 residues. The trim removed 6 bases at V and 4 bases at J, leaving 13 bases unmatched. The germline CDR1 and CDR2 sequences are SQVTM and ANQGSEA. Assay used: immunoSEQ multiplex PCR; TCRdb lists only in-frame clones, some missing. The data show hundreds of thousands of clones, over 75% seen once. The data were obtained in a study of blood T cell repertoires in COVID-19. About the study: The analysed material was cDNA or gDNA that came from T cells, B-cell-depleted T cells, or PBMCs.

The chain combines TRBV29-1 with TRBJ1-2, with TRBD1 identical over 8 bases. Sequencing was performed on peripheral blood. The sequence was collected from a human donor in a cohort sampled during active COVID-19. For the CDR3, the DNA is TGCAGCGTCCAAACTCAGGGGGCTGTAGGCTATGGCTACACCTTC. Amino acid sequence: CSVQTQGAVGYGYTF. Variable domain in full (rest from reference TRBV29-1 and TRBJ1-2): SAVISQKPSRDICQRGTSLTIQCQVDSQVTMMFWYRQQPGQSLTLIATANQGSEATYESGFVIDKFPISRPNLTFSTLTVSNMSPEDSSIYLCSVQTQGAVGYGYTFGSGTRLTVV.